Each of the 18 T cell receptor beta chains below was sequenced from the same sample in a study of identical twins. Each CDR3 protein gets one entry after TCRdb re-called the 5' RACE reads with MiXCR. The sample carries hundreds of thousands of distinct CDR3 sequences, roughly 10% recorded once. The material sequenced was memory (CD45RO+) T cells sorted from blood. The receptors derive from a woman aged 18-35 years in good health.

This clonotype was seen only a few times. The gene calls are TRBV6-1 and TRBJ2-1; a weak D match, TRBD1 (5 bases). Germline CDR1 and CDR2: MNHNS and SASEGT. Trimming removed 7 bases at V and 0 bases at J, with 16 bases between. The CDR3 covers 16 residues. The CDR3 DNA follows: TGTGCCAGCACCCCCCTCCAGGGAAGCTCCTACAATGAGCAGTTCTTC. As protein: CASTPLQGSSYNEQFF.

This clonotype was seen repeatedly, ten times or more. This chain uses TRBV7-8 with TRBJ1-1; 7 bases match TRBD1. The CDR3 covers 14 residues. Germline lookup yields CDR1 SGHVS and CDR2 FQNEAQ. With 0 bases clipped from V and 5 bases from J, the junction kept 3 bases outside the gene matches. In DNA, the CDR3 is TGTGCCAGCAGCTTAGCAGGGGGCGAAACTGAAGCTTTCTTT. It translates to CASSLAGGETEAFF.

This clonotype has a count of ten or more. V and J are TRBV20-1 and TRBJ2-1, with 12 bases identical to TRBD2. The germline V gene encodes CDR1 DFQATT and CDR2 SNEGSKA (reference sequence). V trimming: 4 bases; J trimming: 9 bases; junction bases outside the gene matches: 7. The CDR3 is 14 amino acids. Written as DNA, the CDR3 is TGCAGTGCTAACCCGGGACTAGCGGGTCGTGAGCAGTTCTTC. Translated, it gives CSANPGLAGREQFF.

The rearrangement uses TRBV20-1 and TRBJ1-2; no firm D call. The CDR3 covers 13 residues. Germline-derived CDR1 and CDR2 are DFQATT and SNEGSKA (reference sequence). V was clipped by 2 bases and J by 6 bases, with 13 bases between them. CDR3 nucleotides: TGCAGTGCTAGACCCACACAGAACCATGGCTACACCTTC. This translates into CSARPTQNHGYTF.

In its sample, this clonotype ranks as medium-sized (0.01 to 0.1%). CDR3 nucleotide sequence: TGTGCCAGCAGCGTAGGGGGAGGGAACTATGGCTACACCTTC. It yields the protein CASSVGGGNYGYTF. The chain employs TRBV9 and TRBJ1-2, with D unresolved. Trimming shortened V by 0 bases and J by 2 bases, and 8 bases separated the two germline ends. The CDR3 covers 14 residues. In germline, CDR1 is SGDLS, CDR2 YYNGEE. Full variable domain (rest looked up from reference TRBV9 and TRBJ1-2): DSGVTQTPKHLITATGQRVTLRCSPRSGDLSVYWYQQSLDQGLQFLIQYYNGEERAKGNILERFSAQQFPDLHSELNLSSLELGDSALYFCASSVGGGNYGYTFGSGTRLTVV.

This clonotype has a handful of counts. The chain couples TRBV20-1 to TRBJ1-2, with D tentatively TRBD1 (6 bases). Germline V gives CDR1 DFQATT, CDR2 SNEGSKA (reference sequence). Trimming took off 5 bases at V and 4 bases at J, with 20 bases between the two ends. CDR3 size: 15 residues. The CDR3 DNA follows: TGCAGTGCTCCCCAGTCCCCACAGGGCTTCTATGGCTACACCTTC. It specifies CSAPQSPQGFYGYTF.

This clonotype was seen repeatedly, ten times or more. This chain uses TRBV20-1 with TRBJ2-7; D is perhaps TRBD1 or TRBD2 (5 bases each). CDR1 is DFQATT and CDR2 is SNEGSKA in the germline V gene (reference sequence). V was clipped by 3 bases and J by 0 bases, with 15 bases between them. CDR3 length equals 15 residues. The CDR3 loop is CSARPGTVRSYEQYF. CDR3 nucleotides: TGCAGTGCTAGGCCTGGGACGGTACGCTCCTACGAGCAGTACTTC.

This clonotype was seen repeatedly, ten times or more. The chain carries TRBV6-5 and TRBJ1-5, with TRBD1 matching 7 bases. V gave up 0 bases and J gave up 4 bases; unmatched junction bases: 3. Germline CDR1 is MNHEY and CDR2 is SVGAGI. This CDR3 has 15 residues. The DNA for the CDR3 is TGTGCCAGCAGTTACTCCCGACAGGGTAATCAGCCCCAGCATTTT. This gives the protein CASSYSRQGNQPQHF.

This clonotype has a handful of counts. This chain uses TRBV7-9 with TRBJ1-2; TRBD1 aligns across 10 bases. The germline V gene encodes CDR1 SEHNR and CDR2 FQNEAQ (reference sequence). After removal of 1 base from V and 1 base from J, the junction contained 3 bases not matched to a gene. The CDR3 has 16 amino acids. In DNA form, the CDR3 reads TGTGCCAGCAGCTTAGGGACAGGGGGAGTTAACTATGGCTACACCTTC. Protein sequence: CASSLGTGGVNYGYTF.

This clonotype was recorded a few times. The chain carries TRBV4-3 and TRBJ1-4; D gene unclear. The CDR3 runs 16 residues. V was shortened by 1 base and J by 6 bases, with 15 bases between the two germline ends. CDR1 and CDR2 (germline): LGHNA, YSLEER. The CDR3 reads CASSQGSPEADEKLFF. CDR3 nucleotides: TGCGCCAGCAGCCAAGGGAGTCCCGAAGCCGATGAAAAACTGTTTTTT.

The V call is TRBV20-1, the J call TRBJ1-6, with D perhaps matching TRBD1 (6 bases). V lost 1 base to trimming and J lost 7 bases, with 14 bases between them. Germline V gene data show CDR1 as DFQATT and CDR2 as SNEGSKA (reference sequence). CDR3 length equals 15 residues. The CDR3 DNA follows: TGCAGTGCTAGAGGGAGACAGGTGAAGAATTCACCCCTCCACTTT. Encoded protein: CSARGRQVKNSPLHF.

This clonotype was seen only a few times. The V call is TRBV29-1, the J call TRBJ2-3; D not certain. Trimming stripped 1 base from V and 12 bases from J, with 8 bases between. Germline V CDR1 and CDR2: SQVTM, ANQGSEA. The CDR3 loop spans 10 amino acids. CDR3: CSVEGTYQYF. DNA for the CDR3: TGCAGCGTTGAAGGGACCTATCAGTATTTT.

Only a few counts were recorded for this clonotype. The J gene is TRBJ2-5, the V gene TRBV11-3, with a weak D call TRBD1 (6 bases). Germline V lookup: CDR1 SGHNT, CDR2 YENEEA. This CDR3 has 12 residues. V gave up 4 bases and J gave up 5 bases, with 8 bases separating them. The CDR3 DNA reads TGTGCCAGCAGCTATCAGGGGGAGACCCAGTACTTC. It is translated as CASSYQGETQYF.

A few counts support this clonotype. The rearrangement uses TRBV20-1 and TRBJ2-2; D may be TRBD2 (6 bases). The V end was cut by 1 base, the J end by 0 bases, with 9 bases between. This CDR3 region has 15 residues. Germline V lookup: CDR1 DFQATT, CDR2 SNEGSKA (reference sequence). The CDR3 DNA reads TGCAGTGCTAGAGTGGGGGGAGCGAACACCGGGGAGCTGTTTTTT. It is translated as CSARVGGANTGELFF.

The J gene is TRBJ1-1, the V gene TRBV5-1, with a possible D match to TRBD1 (6 bases). The CDR3 is made up of 17 amino acids. V shed 0 bases and J shed 4 bases, with 19 bases lying between them. The germline V gene encodes CDR1 SGHRS and CDR2 YFSETQ. This chain's CDR3 is CASSLAGGREGGTEAFF. CDR3 DNA sequence: TGCGCCAGCAGCTTGGCGGGGGGGCGCGAAGGTGGCACTGAAGCTTTCTTT.

This chain joins TRBV11-2 and TRBJ2-7, with D perhaps TRBD1 (5 bases). The germline gives CDR1 SGHAT, CDR2 FQNNGV. Trimming took 8 bases from V and 9 from J, leaving 20 bases between them. The CDR3 has 13 amino acids. The CDR3 DNA is TGTGCCAGCGGTACAGGTAAGGTCGATGGGCAGTACTTC. Residues: CASGTGKVDGQYF.

This clonotype has just a few counts. The chain combines TRBV5-1 with TRBJ1-2; D gene uncertain. The germline V gene has CDR1 SGHRS and CDR2 YFSETQ. The CDR3 runs to 13 residues. The ends were cut back, 0 bases at V and 7 bases at J, with 10 bases in the middle. The CDR3 nucleotides are TGCGCCAGCAGCTTGGGCCTTGTCACTGGCTACACCTTC. This encodes CASSLGLVTGYTF.

This clonotype was recorded a few times. This chain uses TRBV6-1 with TRBJ2-7; D is perhaps TRBD2 (5 bases). The V end was cut by 7 bases, the J end by 2 bases, with 12 bases between. Germline CDR1 MNHNS, CDR2 SASEGT. CDR3 length: 13 residues. The CDR3 DNA follows: TGTGCCAGCACCCGAGAGGGCGCCTACGAGCAGTACTTC. Translated, it gives CASTREGAYEQYF.